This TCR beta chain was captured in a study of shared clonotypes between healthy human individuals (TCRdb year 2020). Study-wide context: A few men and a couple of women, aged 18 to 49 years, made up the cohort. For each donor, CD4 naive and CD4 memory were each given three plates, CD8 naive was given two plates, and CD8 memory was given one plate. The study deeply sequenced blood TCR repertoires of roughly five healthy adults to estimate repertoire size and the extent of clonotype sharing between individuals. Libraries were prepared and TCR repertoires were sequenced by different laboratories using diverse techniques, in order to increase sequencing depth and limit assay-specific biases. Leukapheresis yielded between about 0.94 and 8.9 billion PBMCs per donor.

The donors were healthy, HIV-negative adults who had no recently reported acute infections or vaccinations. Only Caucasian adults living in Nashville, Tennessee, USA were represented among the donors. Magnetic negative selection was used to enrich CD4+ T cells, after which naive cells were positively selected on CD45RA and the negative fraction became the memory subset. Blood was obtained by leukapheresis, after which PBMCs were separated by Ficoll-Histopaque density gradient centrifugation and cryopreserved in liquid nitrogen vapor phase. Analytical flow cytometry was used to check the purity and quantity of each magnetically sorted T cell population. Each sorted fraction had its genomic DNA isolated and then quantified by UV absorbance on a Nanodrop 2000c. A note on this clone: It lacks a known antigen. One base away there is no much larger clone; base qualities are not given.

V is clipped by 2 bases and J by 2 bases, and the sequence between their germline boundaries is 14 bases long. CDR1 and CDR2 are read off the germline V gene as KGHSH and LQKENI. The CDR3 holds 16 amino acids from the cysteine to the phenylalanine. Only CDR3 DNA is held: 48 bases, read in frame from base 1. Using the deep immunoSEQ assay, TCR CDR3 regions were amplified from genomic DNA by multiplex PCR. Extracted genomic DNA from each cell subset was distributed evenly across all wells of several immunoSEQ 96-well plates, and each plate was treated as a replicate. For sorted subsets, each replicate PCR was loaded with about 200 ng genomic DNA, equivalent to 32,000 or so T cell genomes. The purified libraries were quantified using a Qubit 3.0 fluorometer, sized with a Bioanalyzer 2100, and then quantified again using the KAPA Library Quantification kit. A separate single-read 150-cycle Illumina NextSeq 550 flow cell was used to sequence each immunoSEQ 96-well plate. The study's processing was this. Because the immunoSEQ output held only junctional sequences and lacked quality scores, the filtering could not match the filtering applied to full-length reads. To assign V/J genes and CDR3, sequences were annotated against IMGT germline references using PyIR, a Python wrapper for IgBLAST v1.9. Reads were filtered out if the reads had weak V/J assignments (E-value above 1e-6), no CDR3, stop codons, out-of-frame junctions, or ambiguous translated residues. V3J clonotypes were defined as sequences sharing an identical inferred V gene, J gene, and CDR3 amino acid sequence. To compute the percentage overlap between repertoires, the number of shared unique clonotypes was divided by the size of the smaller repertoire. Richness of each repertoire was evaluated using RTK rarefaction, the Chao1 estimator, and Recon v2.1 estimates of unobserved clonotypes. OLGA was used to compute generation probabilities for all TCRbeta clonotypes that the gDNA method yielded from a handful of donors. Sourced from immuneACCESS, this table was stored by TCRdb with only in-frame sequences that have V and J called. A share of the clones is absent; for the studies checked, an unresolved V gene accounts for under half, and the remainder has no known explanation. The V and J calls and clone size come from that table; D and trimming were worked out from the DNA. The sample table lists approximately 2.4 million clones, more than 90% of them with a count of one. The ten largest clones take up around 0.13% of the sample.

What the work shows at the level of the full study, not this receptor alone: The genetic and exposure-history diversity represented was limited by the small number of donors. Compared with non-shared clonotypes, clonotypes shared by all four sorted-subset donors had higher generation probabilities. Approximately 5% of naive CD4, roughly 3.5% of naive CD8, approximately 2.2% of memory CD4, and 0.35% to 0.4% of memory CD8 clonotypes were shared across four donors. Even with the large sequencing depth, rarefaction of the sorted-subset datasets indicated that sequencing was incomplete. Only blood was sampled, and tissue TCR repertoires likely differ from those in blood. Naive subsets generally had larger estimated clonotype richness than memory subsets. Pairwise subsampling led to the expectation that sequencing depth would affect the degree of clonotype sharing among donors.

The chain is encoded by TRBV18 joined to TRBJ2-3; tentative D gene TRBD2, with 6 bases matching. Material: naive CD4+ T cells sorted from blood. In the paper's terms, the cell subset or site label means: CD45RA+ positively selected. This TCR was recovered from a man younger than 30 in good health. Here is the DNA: TGTGCCAGCTCACCAGTTAAGGGACTGCCCACAGATACGCAGTATTTT. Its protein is CASSPVKGLPTDTQYF.